This entry features one TCR beta chain sequence. Its antigen remains unknown. This record belongs to a study of T cell responses to AZD1222 COVID-19 vaccine. Study-level points and caveats: Clonal diversity was possibly underestimated, and white British individuals and females predominated among donors. Baseline testing showed seropositivity in only a handful of AZD1222 recipients.

The data were produced by immunoSEQ multiplex PCR, yet TCRdb's version contains in-frame clones alone and is incomplete. The sample holds 20,000 to 25,000 clones, about 86% seen once. V was cut by 1 base and J by 8 bases, with 11 bases left in between. The CDR3 is 13 amino acids. Germline loops: CDR1 SEHNR, CDR2 FQNEAQ (reference sequence). Sequencing was performed on peripheral blood, taken 28 days after the second AZD1222 dose. This TCR derives from an adult who received the AZD1222 COVID-19 vaccine. J is TRBJ1-2 and V is TRBV7-9; D remains ambiguous. The chain's CDR3 is CASSLGVVGGYTF. The CDR3 DNA is TGTGCCAGCAGCTTAGGAGTGGTTGGGGGCTACACCTTC.